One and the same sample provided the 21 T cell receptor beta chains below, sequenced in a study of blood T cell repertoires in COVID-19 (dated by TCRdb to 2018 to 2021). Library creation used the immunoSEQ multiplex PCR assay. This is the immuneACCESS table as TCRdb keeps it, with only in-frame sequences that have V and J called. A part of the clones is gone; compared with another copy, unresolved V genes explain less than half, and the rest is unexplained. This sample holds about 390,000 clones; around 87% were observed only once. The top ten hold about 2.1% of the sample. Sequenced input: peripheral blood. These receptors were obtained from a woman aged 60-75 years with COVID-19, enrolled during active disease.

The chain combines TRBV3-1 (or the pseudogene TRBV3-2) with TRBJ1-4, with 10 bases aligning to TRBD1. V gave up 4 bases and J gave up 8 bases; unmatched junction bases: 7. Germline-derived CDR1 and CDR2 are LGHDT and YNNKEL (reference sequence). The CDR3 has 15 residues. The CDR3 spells CASSLSGTGEEKLFF. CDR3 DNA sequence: TGTGCCAGCAGCCTATCCGGGACAGGGGAAGAAAAACTGTTTTTT.

The CDR3 DNA follows: TGTGCCAGCAAGACGGGAGGGAGAATTACTGAAGCTTTCTTT. It encodes CASKTGGRITEAFF. The chain couples TRBV6-5 to TRBJ1-1; D is unclear. Germline CDR1 MNHEY, CDR2 SVGAGI. The CDR3 extends over 14 amino acids. Between the trimmed V and J ends, which lost 7 bases and 5 bases, there was a span of 17 bases.

CDR3 in amino acids: CASSQDHRANYGYTF. DNA for the CDR3: TGCGCCAGCAGCCAAGATCACAGAGCTAACTATGGCTACACCTTC. The chain has TRBV4-1 and TRBJ1-2; D is ambiguous. Trimming removed 0 bases from V and 0 bases from J, with 8 bases in between. This CDR3 region has 15 residues. Germline V CDR1 and CDR2: MGHRA, YSYEKL.

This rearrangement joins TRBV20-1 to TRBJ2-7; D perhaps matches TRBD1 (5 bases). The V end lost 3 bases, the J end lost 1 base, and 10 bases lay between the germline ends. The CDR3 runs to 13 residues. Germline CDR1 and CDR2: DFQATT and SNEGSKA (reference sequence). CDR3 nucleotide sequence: TGCAGTGCTAGTGGCAGGGAATCCTACGAGCAGTACTTC. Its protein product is CSASGRESYEQYF.

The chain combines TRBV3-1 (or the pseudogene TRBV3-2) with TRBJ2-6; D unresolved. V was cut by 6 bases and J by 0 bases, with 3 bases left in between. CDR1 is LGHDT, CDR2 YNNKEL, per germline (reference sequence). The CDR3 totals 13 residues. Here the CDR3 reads CASSNSGANVLTF. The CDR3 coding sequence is TGTGCCAGCAGTAACTCTGGGGCCAACGTCCTGACTTTC.

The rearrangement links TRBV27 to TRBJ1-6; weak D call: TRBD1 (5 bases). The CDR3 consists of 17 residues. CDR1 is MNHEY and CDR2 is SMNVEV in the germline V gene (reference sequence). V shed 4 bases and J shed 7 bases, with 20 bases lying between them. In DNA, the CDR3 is TGTGCCAGCAGTTCGACCCCCCCGACACACAGGAATTCACCCCTCCACTTT. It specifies CASSSTPPTHRNSPLHF.

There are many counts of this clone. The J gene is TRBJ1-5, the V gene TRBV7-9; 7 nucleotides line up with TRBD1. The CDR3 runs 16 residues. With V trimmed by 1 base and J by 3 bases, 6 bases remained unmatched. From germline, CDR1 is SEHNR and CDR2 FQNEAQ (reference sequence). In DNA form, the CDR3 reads TGTGCCAGCAGCTTAGGCGGGACAGATCTCAATCAGCCCCAGCATTTT. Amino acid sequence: CASSLGGTDLNQPQHF.

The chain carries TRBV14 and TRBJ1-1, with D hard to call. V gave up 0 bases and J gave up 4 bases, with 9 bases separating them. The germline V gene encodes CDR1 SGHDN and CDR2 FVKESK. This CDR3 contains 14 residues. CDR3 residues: CASSQDFGPTEAFF. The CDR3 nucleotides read TGTGCCAGCAGCCAAGATTTTGGGCCCACTGAAGCTTTCTTT.

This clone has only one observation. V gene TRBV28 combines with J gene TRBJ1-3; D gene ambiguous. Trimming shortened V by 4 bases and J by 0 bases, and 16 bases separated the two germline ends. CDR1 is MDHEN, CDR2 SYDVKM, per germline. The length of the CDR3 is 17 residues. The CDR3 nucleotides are TGTGCCAGCAGTTCGGAGGTCGGCCGCTTCTCTGGAAACACCATATATTTT. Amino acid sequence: CASSSEVGRFSGNTIYF.

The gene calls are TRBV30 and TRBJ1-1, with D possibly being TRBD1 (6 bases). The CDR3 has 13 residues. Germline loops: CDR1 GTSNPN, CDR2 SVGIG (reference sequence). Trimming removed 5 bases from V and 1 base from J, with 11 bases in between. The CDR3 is CAWGKQGNTEAFF. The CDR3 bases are TGTGCCTGGGGCAAACAGGGGAACACTGAAGCTTTCTTT. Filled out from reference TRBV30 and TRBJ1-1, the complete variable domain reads SQTIHQWPATLVQPVGSPLSLECTVEGTSNPNLYWYRQAAGRGLQLLFYSVGIGQISSEVPQNLSASRPQDRQFILSSKKLLLSDSGFYLCAWGKQGNTEAFFGQGTRLTVV.

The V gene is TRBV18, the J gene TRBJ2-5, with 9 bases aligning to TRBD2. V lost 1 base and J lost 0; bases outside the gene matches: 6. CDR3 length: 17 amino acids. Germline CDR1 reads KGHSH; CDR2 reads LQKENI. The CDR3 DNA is TGTGCCAGCTCACCACGGCTAGCGGGGTTGTACCAAGAGACCCAGTACTTC. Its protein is CASSPRLAGLYQETQYF.

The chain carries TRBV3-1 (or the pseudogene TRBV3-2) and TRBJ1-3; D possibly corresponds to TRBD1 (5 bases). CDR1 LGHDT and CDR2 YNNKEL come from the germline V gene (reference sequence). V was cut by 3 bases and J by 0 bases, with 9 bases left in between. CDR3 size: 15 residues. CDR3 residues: CASSHWTSSGNTIYF. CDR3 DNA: TGTGCCAGCAGCCATTGGACAAGCTCTGGAAACACCATATATTTT.

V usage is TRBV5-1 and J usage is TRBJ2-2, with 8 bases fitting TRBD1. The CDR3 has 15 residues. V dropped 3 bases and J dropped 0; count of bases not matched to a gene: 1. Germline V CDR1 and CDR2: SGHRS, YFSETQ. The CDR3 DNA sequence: TGCGCCAGCAGCTCGGGACAGGCGAACACCGGGGAGCTGTTTTTT. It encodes CASSSGQANTGELFF. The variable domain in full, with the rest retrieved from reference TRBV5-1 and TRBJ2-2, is KAGVTQTPRYLIKTRGQQVTLSCSPISGHRSVSWYQQTPGQGLQFLFEYFSETQRNKGNFPGRFSGRQFSNSRSEMNVSTLELGDSALYLCASSSGQANTGELFFGEGSRLTVL.

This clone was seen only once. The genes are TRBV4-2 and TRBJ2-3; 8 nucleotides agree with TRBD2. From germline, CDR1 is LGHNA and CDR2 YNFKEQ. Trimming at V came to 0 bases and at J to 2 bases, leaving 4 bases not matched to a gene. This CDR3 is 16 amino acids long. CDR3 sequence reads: CASSQEPSGFTDTQYF. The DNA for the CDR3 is TGTGCCAGCAGCCAAGAGCCTAGCGGGTTCACAGATACGCAGTATTTT.

The CDR3 loop is CASTTRTGGRRDGYTF. The CDR3 nucleotides are TGCGCCAGCACCACTCGGACAGGGGGGCGCCGCGATGGCTACACCTTC. The chain carries TRBV5-1 and TRBJ1-2, with TRBD1 identical over 10 bases. J gave up 6 bases and V 6 bases, and 14 bases lay outside the gene matches. This CDR3 region has 16 residues. Germline-derived CDR1 and CDR2 are SGHRS and YFSETQ.

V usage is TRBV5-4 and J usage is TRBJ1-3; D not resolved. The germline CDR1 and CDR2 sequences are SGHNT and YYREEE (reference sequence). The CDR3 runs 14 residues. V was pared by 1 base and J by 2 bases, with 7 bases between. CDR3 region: CASSLRETGNTIYF. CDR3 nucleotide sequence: TGTGCCAGCAGCTTGAGAGAGACTGGAAACACCATATATTTT. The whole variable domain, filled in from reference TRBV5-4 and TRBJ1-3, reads ETGVTQSPTHLIKTRGQQVTLRCSSQSGHNTVSWYQQALGQGPQFIFQYYREEENGRGNFPPRFSGLQFPNYSSELNVNALELDDSALYLCASSLRETGNTIYFGEGSWLTVV.

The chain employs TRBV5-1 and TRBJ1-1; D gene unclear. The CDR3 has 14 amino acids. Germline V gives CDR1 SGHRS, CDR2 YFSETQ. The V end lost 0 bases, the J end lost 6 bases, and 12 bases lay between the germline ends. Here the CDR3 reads CASSLGLLMAEAFF. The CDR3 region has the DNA TGCGCCAGCAGCTTGGGACTGTTGATGGCTGAAGCTTTCTTT.

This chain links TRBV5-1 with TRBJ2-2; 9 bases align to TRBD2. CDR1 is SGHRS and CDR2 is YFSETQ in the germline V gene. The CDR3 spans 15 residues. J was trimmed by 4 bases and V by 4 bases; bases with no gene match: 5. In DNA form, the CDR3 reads TGCGCCAGCAGCGAGGTAGCGGGGGTCACCGGGGAGCTGTTTTTT. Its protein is CASSEVAGVTGELFF.

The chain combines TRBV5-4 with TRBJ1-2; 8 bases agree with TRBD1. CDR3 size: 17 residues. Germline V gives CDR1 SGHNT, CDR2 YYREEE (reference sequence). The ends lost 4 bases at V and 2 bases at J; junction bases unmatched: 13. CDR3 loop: CASSLRTGFFPNYGYTF. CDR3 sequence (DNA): TGTGCCAGCAGCCTCCGGACAGGGTTTTTCCCCAACTATGGCTACACCTTC.

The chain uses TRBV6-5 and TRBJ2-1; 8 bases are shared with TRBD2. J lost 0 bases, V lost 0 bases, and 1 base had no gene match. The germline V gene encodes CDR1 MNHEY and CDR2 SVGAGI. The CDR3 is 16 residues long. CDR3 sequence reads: CASSYSSGASYNEQFF. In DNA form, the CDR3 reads TGTGCCAGCAGTTACTCTAGCGGGGCCTCCTACAATGAGCAGTTCTTC.

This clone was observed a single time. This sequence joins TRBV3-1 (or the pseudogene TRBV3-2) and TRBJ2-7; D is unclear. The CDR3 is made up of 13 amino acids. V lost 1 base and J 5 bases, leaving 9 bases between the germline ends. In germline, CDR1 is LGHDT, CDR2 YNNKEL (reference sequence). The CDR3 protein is CASSQGAANEQYF. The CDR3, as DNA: TGTGCCAGCAGCCAAGGTGCAGCGAACGAGCAGTACTTC.